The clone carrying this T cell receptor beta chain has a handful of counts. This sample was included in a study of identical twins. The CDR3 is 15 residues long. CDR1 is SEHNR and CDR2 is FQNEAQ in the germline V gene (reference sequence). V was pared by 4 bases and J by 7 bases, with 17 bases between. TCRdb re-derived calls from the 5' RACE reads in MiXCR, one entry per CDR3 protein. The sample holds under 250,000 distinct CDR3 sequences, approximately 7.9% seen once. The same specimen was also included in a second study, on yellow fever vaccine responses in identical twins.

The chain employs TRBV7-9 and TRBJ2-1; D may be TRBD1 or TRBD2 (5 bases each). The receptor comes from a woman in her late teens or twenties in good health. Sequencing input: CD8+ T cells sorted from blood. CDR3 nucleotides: TGTGCCAGCAGCTCCACGGGGCCCAGCCGAAATGAGCAGTTCTTC. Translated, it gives CASSSTGPSRNEQFF.